This TCR beta chain was sequenced for a study of naive and memory T cell subsets. Two oligonucleotides, mixed equimolar, formed the beta constant-region primer covering TRBC1 and TRBC2. Four rounds of PCR amplified the ligated cDNA using nested alpha and beta constant-region primers plus SP2. TCRdb re-derived calls from the UMI-ligation and nested PCR reads in MiXCR, one entry per CDR3 protein. The table has 130,000 to 150,000 distinct CDR3 sequences, 15% to 20% seen once. The CDR3 is made up of 14 amino acids. Germline lookup yields CDR1 DFQATT and CDR2 SNEGSKA (reference sequence). V lost 5 bases, J lost 2 bases, and 5 bases stayed unmatched. This clonotype was seen repeatedly, ten times or more.

The chain has TRBV20-1 and TRBJ1-5; 8 bases are shared with TRBD1. The source is a human donor in good health. Sequenced input: naive CD4+ T cells from blood. The CDR3 DNA is TGCAGTGCTTACGAGGGACAGGGCAATCAGCCCCAGCATTTT. Its protein is CSAYEGQGNQPQHF.